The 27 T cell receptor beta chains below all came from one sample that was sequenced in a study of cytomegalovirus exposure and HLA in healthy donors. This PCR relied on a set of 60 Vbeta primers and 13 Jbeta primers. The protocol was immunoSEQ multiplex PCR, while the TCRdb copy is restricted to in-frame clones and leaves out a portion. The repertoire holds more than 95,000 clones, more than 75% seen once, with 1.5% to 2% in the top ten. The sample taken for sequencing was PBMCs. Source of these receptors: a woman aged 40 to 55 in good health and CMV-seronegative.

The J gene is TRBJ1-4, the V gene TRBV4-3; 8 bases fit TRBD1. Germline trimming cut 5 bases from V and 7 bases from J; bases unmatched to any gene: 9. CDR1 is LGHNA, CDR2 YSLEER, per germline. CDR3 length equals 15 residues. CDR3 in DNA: TGCGCCAGCAGCGACCGGACAGGGTATACTGAAAAACTGTTTTTT. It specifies CASSDRTGYTEKLFF.

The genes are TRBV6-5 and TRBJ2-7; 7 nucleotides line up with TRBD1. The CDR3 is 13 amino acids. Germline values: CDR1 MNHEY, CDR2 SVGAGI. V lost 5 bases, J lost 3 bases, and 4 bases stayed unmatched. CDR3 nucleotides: TGTGCCAGCAGTATACAGGGGAACTACGAGCAGTACTTC. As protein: CASSIQGNYEQYF.

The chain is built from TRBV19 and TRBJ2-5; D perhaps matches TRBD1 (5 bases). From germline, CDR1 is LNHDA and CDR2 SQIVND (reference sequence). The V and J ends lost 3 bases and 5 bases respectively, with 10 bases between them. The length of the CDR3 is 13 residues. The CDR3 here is CASSISRDETQYF. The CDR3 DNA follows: TGTGCCAGTAGTATTTCCAGGGATGAGACCCAGTACTTC.

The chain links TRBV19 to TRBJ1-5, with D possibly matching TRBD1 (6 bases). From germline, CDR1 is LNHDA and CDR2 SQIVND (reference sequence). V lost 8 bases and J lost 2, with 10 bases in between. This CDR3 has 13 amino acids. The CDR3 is CASQRQGNQPQHF. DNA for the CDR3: TGTGCCAGTCAAAGACAGGGCAATCAGCCCCAGCATTTT.

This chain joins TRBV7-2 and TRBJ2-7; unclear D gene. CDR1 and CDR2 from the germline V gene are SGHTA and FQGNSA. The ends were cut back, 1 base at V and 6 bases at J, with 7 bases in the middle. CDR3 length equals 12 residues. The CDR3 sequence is CASSLVASEQYF. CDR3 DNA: TGTGCCAGCAGCTTAGTAGCATCCGAGCAGTACTTC.

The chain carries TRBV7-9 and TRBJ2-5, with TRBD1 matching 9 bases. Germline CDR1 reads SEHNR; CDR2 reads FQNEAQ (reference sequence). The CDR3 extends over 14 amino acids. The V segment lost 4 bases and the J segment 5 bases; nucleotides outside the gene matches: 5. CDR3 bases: TGTGCCAGCAGCTCCGGGACAGGGTCGGAGACCCAGTACTTC. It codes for CASSSGTGSETQYF.

In DNA form, the CDR3 reads TGTGCCAGCAGCCGTGGGACAGCCAATGAGCAGTTCTTC. It is translated as CASSRGTANEQFF. The chain combines TRBV5-8 with TRBJ2-1; 7 bases are shared with TRBD1. The CDR3 sequence is 13 residues long. V was clipped by 4 bases and J by 6 bases; unmatched bases: 4. Germline CDR1 is SGHTS and CDR2 is YDEGEE.

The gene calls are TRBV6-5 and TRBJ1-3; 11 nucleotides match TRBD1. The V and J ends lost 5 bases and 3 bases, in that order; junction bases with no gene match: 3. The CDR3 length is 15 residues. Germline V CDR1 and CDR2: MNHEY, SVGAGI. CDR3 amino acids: CASSGQGAGGNTIYF. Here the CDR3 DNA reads TGTGCCAGCAGTGGACAGGGGGCAGGTGGAAACACCATATATTTT.

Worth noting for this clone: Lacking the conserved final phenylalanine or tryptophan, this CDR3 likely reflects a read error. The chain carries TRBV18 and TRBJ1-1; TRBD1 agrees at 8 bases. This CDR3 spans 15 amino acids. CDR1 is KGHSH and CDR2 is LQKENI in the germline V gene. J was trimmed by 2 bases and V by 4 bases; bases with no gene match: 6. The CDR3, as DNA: TGTGCCAGCTCACGGTTATCAGGGGGCAACACTGAAGCTTTCCTT. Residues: CASSRLSGGNTEAFL.

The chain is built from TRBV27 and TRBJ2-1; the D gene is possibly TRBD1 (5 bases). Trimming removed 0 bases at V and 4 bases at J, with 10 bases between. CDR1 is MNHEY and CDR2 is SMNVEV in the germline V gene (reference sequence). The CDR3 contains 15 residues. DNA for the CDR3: TGTGCCAGCAGTTTATCGACAGAAGGGTACAATGAGCAGTTCTTC. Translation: CASSLSTEGYNEQFF.

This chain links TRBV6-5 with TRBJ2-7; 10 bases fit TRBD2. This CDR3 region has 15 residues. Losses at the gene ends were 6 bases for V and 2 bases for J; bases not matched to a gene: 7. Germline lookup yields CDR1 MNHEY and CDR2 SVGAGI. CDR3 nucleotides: TGTGCCAGCAGACACGAAGCGGGAGGGGCCTACGAGCAGTACTTC. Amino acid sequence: CASRHEAGGAYEQYF.

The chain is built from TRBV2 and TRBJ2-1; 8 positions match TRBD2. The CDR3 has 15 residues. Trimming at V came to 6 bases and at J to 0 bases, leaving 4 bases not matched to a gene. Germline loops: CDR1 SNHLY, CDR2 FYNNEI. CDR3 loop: CASRLAESSYNEQFF. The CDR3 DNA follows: TGTGCCAGCAGACTAGCGGAGAGCTCCTACAATGAGCAGTTCTTC.

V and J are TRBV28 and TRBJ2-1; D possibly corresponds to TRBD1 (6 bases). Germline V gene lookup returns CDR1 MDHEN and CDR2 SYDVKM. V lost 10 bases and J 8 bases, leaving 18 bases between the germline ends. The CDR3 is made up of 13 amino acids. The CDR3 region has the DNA TGTGCCACTGCCGGGACAAATAGGGATGAGCAGTTCTTC. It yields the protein CATAGTNRDEQFF. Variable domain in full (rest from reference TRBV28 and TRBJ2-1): DVKVTQSSRYLVKRTGEKVFLECVQDMDHENMFWYRQDPGLGLRLIYFSYDVKMKEKGDIPEGYSVSREKKERFSLILESASTNQTSMYLCATAGTNRDEQFFGPGTRLTVL.

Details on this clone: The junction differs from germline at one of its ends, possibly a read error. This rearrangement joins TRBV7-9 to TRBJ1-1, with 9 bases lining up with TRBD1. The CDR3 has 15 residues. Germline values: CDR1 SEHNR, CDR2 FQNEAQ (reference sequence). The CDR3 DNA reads TGTTCCAGCAGCTTAGGGTTAGGGACAGGGCTTGAAGCTTTCTTT. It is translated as CSSSLGLGTGLEAFF.

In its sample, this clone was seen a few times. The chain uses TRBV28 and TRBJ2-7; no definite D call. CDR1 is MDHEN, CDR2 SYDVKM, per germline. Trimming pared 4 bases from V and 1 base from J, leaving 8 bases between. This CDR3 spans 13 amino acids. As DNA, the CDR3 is TGTGCCAGCAGTTCGAGTCCTTCCTACGAGCAGTACTTC. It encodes CASSSSPSYEQYF.

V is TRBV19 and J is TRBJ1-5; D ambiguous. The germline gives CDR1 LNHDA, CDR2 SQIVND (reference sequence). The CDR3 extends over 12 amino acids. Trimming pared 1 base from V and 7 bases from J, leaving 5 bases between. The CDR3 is CASSIGAQPQHF. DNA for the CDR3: TGTGCCAGTAGTATAGGTGCGCAGCCCCAGCATTTT. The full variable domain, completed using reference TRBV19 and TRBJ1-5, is DGGITQSPKYLFRKEGQNVTLSCEQNLNHDAMYWYRQDPGQGLRLIYYSQIVNDFQKGDIAEGYSVSREKKESFPLTVTSAQKNPTAFYLCASSIGAQPQHFGDGTRLSIL.

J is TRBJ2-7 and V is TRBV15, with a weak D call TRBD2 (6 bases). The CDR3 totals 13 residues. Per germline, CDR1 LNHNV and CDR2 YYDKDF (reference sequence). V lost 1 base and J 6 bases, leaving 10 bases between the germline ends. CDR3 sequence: CATSRAGVSEQYF. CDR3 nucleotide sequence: TGTGCCACCAGCAGAGCGGGAGTCAGCGAGCAGTACTTC.

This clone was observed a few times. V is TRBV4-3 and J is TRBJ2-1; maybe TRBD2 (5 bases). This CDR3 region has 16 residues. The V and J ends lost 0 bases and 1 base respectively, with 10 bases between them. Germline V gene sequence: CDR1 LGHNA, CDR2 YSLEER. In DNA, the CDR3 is TGCGCCAGCAGCCAAGAAGCCGGGGAATCCTACAATGAGCAGTTCTTC. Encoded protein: CASSQEAGESYNEQFF.

CDR3 nucleotides: TGTGCCAGCAGCCTTAGCGGGAGTGGTTCCTACAATGAGCAGTTCTTC. Its protein is CASSLSGSGSYNEQFF. The chain uses TRBV5-4 and TRBJ2-1, with TRBD2 identical over 9 bases. J lost 1 base, V lost 4 bases, and 6 bases had no gene match. This CDR3 has 16 amino acids. Germline V gives CDR1 SGHNT, CDR2 YYREEE (reference sequence).

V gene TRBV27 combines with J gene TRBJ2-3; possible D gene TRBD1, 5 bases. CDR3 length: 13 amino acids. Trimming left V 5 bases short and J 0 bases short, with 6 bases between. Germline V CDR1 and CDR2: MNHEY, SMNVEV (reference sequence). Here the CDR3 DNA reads TGTGCCAGCAGTAGGGGTAGCACAGATACGCAGTATTTT. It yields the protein CASSRGSTDTQYF.

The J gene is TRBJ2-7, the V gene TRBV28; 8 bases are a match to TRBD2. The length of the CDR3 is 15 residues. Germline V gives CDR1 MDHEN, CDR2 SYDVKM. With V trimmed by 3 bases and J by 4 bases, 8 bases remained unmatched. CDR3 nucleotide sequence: TGTGCCAGCAGTTTTAGAGGTATAGCGGGGTACGAGCAGTACTTC. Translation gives CASSFRGIAGYEQYF.

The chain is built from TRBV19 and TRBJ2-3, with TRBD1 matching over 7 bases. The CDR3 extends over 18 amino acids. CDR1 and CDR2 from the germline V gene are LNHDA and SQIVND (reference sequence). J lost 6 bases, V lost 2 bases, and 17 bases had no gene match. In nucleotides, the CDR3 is TGTGCCAGTAGTATATCAGTGATTGGGGACAGTCTTATGGATACGCAGTATTTT. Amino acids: CASSISVIGDSLMDTQYF.

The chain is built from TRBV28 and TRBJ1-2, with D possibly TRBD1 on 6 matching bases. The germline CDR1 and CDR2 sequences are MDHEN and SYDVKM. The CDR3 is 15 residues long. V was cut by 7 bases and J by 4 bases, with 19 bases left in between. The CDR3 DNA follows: TGTGCCAGCACCACGGGCGGGGGGCCACTCTATGGCTACACCTTC. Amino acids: CASTTGGGPLYGYTF.

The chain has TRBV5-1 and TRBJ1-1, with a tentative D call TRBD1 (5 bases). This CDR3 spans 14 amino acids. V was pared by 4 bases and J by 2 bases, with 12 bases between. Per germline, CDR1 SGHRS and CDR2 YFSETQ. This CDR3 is CASSGIGVNTEAFF. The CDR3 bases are TGCGCCAGCAGCGGGATAGGGGTTAACACTGAAGCTTTCTTT.

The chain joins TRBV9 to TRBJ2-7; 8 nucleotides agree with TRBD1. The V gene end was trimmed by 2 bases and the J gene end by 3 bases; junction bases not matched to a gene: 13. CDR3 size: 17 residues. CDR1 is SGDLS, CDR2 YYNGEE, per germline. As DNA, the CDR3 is TGTGCCAGCAGCGTGGGTCCCCTGGGGACAGGCAACTACGAGCAGTACTTC. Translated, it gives CASSVGPLGTGNYEQYF.

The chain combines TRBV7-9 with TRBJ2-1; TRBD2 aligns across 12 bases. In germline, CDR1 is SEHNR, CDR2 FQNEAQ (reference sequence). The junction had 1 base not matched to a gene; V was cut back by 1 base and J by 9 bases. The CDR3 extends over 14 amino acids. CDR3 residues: CASSLGLAGVEQFF. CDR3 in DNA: TGTGCCAGCAGCTTAGGACTAGCGGGAGTTGAGCAGTTCTTC.

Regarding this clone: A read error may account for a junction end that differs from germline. The CDR3 protein is CASSPNRDYGHTF. The CDR3 coding sequence is TGTGCCAGCTCACCAAACAGGGACTATGGCCACACCTTC. This rearrangement joins TRBV18 to TRBJ1-2; TRBD1 is a possible D gene (6 bases). Per germline, CDR1 KGHSH and CDR2 LQKENI. CDR3 length: 13 amino acids.